This T cell receptor (beta chain) was observed in a study of immune cell composition in non-small cell lung cancer. Study background: Histologic subtype was mainly adenocarcinoma or squamous cell carcinoma.

Trimming pared 0 bases from V and 0 bases from J, leaving 15 bases between. The CDR3 is 19 residues long. CDR1 is ENHRY and CDR2 is SYGVKD in the germline V gene. This table comes from immunoSEQ multiplex PCR, and its TCRdb copy is limited to in-frame clones, with some not included. The sample lists some 3,000 clones; about 80% were seen once. The normal lung sample lay at least 3 cm, and maximally far, from the tumour. DNA was extracted from unsorted cell suspensions stored frozen. V gene TRBV10-3 combines with J gene TRBJ1-6; no clear D gene. Sequenced: non-adjacent lung tissue. The clonotype originates from a human donor with non-small cell lung cancer. The CDR3: CAISESGPAGSSYNSPLHF. The CDR3, as DNA: TGTGCCATCAGTGAGTCTGGTCCCGCCGGTAGCTCCTATAATTCACCCCTCCACTTT.